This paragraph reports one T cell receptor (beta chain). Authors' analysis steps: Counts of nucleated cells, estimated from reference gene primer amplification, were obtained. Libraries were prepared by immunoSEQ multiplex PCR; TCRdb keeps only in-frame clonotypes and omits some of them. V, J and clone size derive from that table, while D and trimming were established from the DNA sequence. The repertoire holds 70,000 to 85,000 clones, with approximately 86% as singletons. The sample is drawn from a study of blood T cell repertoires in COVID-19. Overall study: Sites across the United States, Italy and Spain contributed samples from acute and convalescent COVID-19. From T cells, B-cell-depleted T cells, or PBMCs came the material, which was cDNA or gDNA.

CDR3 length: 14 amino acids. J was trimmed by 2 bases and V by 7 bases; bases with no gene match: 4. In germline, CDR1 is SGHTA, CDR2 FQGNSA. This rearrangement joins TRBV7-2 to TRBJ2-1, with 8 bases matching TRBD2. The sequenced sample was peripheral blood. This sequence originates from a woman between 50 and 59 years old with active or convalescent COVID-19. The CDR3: CASKRGGPYNEQFF. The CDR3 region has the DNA TGTGCCAGCAAACGCGGGGGGCCCTACAATGAGCAGTTCTTC.